Listed here is a single T cell receptor (beta chain). This record belongs to a study of PD-L1 blockade in urothelial cancer. Background on the study: Researchers found blood samples held a median of roughly 140,000 T cells.

Time point in this sample: peripheral blood 6 weeks after treatment start. Assay used: immunoSEQ multiplex PCR; TCRdb lists only in-frame clones, some missing. The sample holds about 130,000 clones, roughly 83% seen once. CDR3 length equals 13 residues. Germline-derived CDR1 and CDR2 are MRHNA and SNTAGT. The junction had 0 bases not matched to a gene; V was cut back by 3 bases and J by 3 bases. The chain is built from TRBV6-4 and TRBJ2-3, with 7 bases aligning to TRBD2. This specimen was PBMCs, taken around atezolizumab (anti-PD-L1) treatment. This TCR derives from a man aged 50 to 60 with urothelial cancer. The CDR3 coding sequence is TGTGCCAGCAGTGAGCGGGAGACAGATACGCAGTATTTT. Its translation is CASSERETDTQYF.